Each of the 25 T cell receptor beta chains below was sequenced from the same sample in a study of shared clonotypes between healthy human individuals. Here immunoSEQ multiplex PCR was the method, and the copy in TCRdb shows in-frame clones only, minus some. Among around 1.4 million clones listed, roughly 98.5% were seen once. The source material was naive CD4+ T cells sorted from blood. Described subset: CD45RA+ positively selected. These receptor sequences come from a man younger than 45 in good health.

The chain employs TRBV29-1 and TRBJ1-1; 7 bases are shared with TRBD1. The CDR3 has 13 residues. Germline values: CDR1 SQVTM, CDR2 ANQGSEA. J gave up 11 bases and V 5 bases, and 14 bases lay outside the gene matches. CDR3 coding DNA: TGCAGCGTTACACCACAGGGGACGCAGGGGGCTTTCTTT. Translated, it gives CSVTPQGTQGAFF.

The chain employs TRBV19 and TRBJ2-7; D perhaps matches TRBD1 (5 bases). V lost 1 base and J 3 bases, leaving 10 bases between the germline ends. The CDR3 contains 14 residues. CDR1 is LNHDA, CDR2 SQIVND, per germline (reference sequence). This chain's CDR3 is CASSIAPGNYEQYF. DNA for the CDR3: TGTGCCAGTAGTATAGCCCCAGGGAACTACGAGCAGTACTTC.

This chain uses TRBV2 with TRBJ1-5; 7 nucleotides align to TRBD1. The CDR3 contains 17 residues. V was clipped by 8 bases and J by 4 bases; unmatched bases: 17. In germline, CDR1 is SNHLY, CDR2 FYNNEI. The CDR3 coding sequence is TGTGCCAGCGACCGATTTCCCCGGGACAGCAAAAATCAGCCCCAGCATTTT. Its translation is CASDRFPRDSKNQPQHF.

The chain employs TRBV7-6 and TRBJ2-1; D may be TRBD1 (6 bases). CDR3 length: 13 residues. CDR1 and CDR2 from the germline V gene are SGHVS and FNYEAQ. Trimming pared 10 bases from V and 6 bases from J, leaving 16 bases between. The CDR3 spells CATSQDRGNEQFF. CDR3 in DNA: TGTGCCACCTCACAGGACAGAGGCAATGAGCAGTTCTTC.

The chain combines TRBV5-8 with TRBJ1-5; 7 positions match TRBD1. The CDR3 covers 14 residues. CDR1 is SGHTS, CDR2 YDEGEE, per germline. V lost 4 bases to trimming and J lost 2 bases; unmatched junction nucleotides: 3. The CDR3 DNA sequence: TGTGCCAGCAGCGCGACAGGGCGCAATCAGCCCCAGCATTTT. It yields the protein CASSATGRNQPQHF.

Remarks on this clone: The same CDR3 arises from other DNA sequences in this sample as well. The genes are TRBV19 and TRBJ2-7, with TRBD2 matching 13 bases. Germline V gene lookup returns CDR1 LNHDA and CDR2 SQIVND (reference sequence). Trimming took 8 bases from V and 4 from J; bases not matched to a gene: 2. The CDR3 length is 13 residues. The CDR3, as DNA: TGTGCCAGTCGGACTAGCGGGAGTTACGAGCAGTACTTC. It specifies CASRTSGSYEQYF. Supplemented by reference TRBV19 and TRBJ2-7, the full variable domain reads DGGITQSPKYLFRKEGQNVTLSCEQNLNHDAMYWYRQDPGQGLRLIYYSQIVNDFQKGDIAEGYSVSREKKESFPLTVTSAQKNPTAFYLCASRTSGSYEQYFGPGTRLTVT.

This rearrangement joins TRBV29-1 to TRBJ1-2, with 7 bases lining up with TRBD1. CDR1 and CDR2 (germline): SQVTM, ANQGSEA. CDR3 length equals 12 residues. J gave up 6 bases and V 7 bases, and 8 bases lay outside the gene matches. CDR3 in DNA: TGCAGCGCCCTGACAGGGTGGGATGGCTACACCTTC. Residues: CSALTGWDGYTF. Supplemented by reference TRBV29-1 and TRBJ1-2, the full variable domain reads SAVISQKPSRDICQRGTSLTIQCQVDSQVTMMFWYRQQPGQSLTLIATANQGSEATYESGFVIDKFPISRPNLTFSTLTVSNMSPEDSSIYLCSALTGWDGYTFGSGTRLTVV.

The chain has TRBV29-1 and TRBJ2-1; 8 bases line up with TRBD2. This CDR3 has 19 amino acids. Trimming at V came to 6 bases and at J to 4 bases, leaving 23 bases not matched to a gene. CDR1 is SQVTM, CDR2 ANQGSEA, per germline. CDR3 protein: CSVPWHNQPREGGYNEQFF. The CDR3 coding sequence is TGCAGCGTCCCATGGCATAATCAACCTCGGGAGGGAGGTTACAATGAGCAGTTCTTC.

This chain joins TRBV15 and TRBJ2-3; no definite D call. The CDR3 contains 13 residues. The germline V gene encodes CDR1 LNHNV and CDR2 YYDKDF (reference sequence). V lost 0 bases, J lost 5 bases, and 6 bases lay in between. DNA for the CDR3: TGTGCCACCAGCAGAGATATAGAAGATACGCAGTATTTT. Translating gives CATSRDIEDTQYF.

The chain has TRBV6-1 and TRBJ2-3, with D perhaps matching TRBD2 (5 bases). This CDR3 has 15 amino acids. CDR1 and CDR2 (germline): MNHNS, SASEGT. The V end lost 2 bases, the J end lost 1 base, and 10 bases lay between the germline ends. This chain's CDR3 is CASSEPSRGTDTQYF. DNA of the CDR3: TGTGCCAGCAGTGAACCCTCGCGGGGCACAGATACGCAGTATTTT.

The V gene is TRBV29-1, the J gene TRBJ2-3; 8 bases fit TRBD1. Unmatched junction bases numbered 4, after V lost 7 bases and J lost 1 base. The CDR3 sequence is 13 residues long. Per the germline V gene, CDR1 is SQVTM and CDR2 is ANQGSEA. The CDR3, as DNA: TGCAGCGACCAGGGGGCTCGCACAGATACGCAGTATTTT. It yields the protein CSDQGARTDTQYF.

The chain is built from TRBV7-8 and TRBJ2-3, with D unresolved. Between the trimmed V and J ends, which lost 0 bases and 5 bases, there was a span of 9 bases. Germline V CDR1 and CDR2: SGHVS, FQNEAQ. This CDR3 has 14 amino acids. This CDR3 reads CASSLAHSKDTQYF. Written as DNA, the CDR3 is TGTGCCAGCAGCTTAGCACACAGTAAAGATACGCAGTATTTT.

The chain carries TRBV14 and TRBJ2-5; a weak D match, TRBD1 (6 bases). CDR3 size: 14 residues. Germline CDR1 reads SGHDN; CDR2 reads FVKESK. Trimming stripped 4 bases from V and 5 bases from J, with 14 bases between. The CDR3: CASSLTGSRETQYF. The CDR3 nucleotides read TGTGCCAGCAGCCTGACAGGTTCCAGGGAGACCCAGTACTTC.

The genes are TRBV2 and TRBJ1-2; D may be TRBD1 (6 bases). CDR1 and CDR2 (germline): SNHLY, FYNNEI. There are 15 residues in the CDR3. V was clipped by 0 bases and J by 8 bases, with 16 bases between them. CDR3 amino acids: CASSEALQGTGGYTF. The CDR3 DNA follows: TGTGCCAGCAGTGAAGCGCTTCAGGGGACGGGAGGCTACACCTTC.

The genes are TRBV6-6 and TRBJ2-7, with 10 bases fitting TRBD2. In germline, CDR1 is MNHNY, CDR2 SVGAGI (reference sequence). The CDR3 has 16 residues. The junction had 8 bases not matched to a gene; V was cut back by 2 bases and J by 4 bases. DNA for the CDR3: TGTGCCAGCAGTTACAGGTTCGCTAGCGGGAGTTACGAGCAGTACTTC. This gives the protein CASSYRFASGSYEQYF.

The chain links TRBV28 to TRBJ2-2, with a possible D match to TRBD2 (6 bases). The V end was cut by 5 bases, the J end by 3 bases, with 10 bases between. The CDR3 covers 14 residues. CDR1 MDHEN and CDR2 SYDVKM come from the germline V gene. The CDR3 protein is CASSRGLYTGELFF. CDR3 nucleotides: TGTGCCAGCAGTAGGGGACTTTACACCGGGGAGCTGTTTTTT.

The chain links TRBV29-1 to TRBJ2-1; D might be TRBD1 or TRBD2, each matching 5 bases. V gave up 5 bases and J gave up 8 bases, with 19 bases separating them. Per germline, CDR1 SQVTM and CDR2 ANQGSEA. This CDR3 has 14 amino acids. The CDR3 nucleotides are TGCAGCGTTCACCAGCGGCCTAGGGGCCATGAGCAGTTCTTC. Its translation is CSVHQRPRGHEQFF.

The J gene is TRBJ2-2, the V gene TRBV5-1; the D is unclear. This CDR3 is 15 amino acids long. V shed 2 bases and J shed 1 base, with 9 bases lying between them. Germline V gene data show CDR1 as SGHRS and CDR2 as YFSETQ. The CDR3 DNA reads TGCGCCAGCAGCTTACAAGAATTGAACACCGGGGAGCTGTTTTTT. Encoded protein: CASSLQELNTGELFF.

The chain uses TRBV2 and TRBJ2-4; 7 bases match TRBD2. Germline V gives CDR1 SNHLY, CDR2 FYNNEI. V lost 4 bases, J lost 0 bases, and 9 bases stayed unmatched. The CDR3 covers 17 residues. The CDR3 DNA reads TGTGCCAGCAGTGGGGGGGACTACCCCTTAGCCAAAAACATTCAGTACTTC. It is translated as CASSGGDYPLAKNIQYF.

The CDR3 coding sequence is TGTGCCAGCAGCTTACGAGCGACGCAGGGTATCACCGGGGAGCTGTTTTTT. Protein product: CASSLRATQGITGELFF. The rearrangement joins TRBV7-3 to TRBJ2-2; the D gene is possibly TRBD1 (5 bases). This CDR3 contains 17 residues. Germline V CDR1 and CDR2: SGHTA, FQGTGA. V was cut by 2 bases and J by 4 bases, with 17 bases left in between. The variable domain in full, completed from reference TRBV7-3 and TRBJ2-2, reads GAGVSQTPSNKVTEKGKYVELRCDPISGHTALYWYRQSLGQGPEFLIYFQGTGAADDSGLPNDRFFAVRPEGSVSTLKIQRTERGDSAVYLCASSLRATQGITGELFFGEGSRLTVL.

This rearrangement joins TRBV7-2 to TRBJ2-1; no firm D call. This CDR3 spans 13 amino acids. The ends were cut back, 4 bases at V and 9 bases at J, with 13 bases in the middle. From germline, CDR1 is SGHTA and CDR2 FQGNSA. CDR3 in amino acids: CASSSSSTVEQFF. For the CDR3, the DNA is TGTGCCAGCAGCTCCAGTTCGACGGTTGAGCAGTTCTTC.

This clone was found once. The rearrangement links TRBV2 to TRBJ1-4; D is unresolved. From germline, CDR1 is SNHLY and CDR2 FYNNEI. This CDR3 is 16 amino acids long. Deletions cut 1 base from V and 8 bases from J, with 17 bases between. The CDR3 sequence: CASSEVGLETMEKLFF. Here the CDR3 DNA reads TGTGCCAGCAGTGAAGTTGGGCTGGAGACAATGGAAAAACTGTTTTTT. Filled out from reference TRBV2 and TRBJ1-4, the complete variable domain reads EPEVTQTPSHQVTQMGQEVILRCVPISNHLYFYWYRQILGQKVEFLVSFYNNEISEKSEIFDDQFSVERPDGSNFTLKIRSTKLEDSAMYFCASSEVGLETMEKLFFGSGTQLSVL.

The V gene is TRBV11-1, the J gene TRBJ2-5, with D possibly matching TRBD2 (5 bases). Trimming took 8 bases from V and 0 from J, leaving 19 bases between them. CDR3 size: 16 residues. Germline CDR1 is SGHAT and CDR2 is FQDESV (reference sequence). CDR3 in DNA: TGTGCCAGCTCTACAGAGAGGGAGTCTTACCAAGAGACCCAGTACTTC. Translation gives CASSTERESYQETQYF. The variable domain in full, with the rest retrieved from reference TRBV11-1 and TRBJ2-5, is EAEVAQSPRYKITEKSQAVAFWCDPISGHATLYWYRQILGQGPELLVQFQDESVVDDSQLPKDRFSAERLKGVDSTLKIQPAELGDSAMYLCASSTERESYQETQYFGPGTRLLVL.

The CDR3 region has the DNA TGTGCCAGCAGCGAGGACCCCGGGGGAGGGTACTACGAGCAGTACTTC. It codes for CASSEDPGGGYYEQYF. V usage is TRBV9 and J usage is TRBJ2-7, with 7 positions matching TRBD2. From germline, CDR1 is SGDLS and CDR2 YYNGEE. J gave up 3 bases and V 3 bases, and 12 bases lay outside the gene matches. The CDR3 has 16 amino acids.

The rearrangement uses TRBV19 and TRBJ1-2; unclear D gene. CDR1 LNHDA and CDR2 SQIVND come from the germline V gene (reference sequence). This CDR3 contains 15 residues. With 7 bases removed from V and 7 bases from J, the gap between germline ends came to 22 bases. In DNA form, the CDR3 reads TGTGCCAGTAACCGTGAGGGAGCGGGTATGAGTGGCTACACCTTC. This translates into CASNREGAGMSGYTF.